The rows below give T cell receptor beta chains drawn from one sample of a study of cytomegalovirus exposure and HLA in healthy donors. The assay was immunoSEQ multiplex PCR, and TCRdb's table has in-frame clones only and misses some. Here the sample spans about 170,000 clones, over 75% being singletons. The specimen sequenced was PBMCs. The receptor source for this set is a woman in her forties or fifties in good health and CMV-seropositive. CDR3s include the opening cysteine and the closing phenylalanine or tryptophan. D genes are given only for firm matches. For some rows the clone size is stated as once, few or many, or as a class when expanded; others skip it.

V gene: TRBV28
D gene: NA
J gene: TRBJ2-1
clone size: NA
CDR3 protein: CASSPLRDEQFF
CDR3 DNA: TGTGCCAGCAGTCCGCTTCGCGATGAGCAGTTCTTC

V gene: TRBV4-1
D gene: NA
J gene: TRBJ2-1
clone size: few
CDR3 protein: CASSQEAGSSYNEQFF
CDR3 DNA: TGCGCCAGCAGCCAAGAGGCGGGGAGCTCCTACAATGAGCAGTTCTTC

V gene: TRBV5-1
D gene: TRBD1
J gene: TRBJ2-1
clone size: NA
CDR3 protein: CASSLVPGQYNEQFF
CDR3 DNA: TGCGCCAGCAGCCTGGTCCCGGGACAGTACAATGAGCAGTTCTTC

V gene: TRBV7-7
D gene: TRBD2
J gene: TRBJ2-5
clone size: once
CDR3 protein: CASSLAGLRGQETQYF
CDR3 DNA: TGTGCTAGCAGCTTAGCGGGACTCCGGGGACAAGAGACCCAGTACTTC

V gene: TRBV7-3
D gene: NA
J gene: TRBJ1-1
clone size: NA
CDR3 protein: CASSLGAANTEAFF
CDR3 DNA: TGTGCCAGCAGCTTGGGGGCGGCCAACACTGAAGCTTTCTTT

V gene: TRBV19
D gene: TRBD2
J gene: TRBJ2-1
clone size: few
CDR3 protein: CASSVASGSYNEQFF
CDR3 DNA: TGTGCCAGTAGTGTCGCTAGCGGGAGCTACAATGAGCAGTTCTTC

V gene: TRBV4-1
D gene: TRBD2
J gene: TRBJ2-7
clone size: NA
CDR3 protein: CASSQDYSAGLLQYF
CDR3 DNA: TGCGCCAGCAGCCAAGACTATTCAGCGGGGTTACTGCAGTACTTC

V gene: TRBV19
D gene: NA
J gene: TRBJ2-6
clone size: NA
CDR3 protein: CATLYSGANVLTF
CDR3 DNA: TGTGCCACTCTGTACTCTGGGGCCAACGTCCTGACTTTC

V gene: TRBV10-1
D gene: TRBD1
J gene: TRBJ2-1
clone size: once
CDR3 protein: CASSASMGQHSYNEQFF
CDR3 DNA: TGCGCCAGCAGTGCGAGCATGGGACAGCACTCCTACAATGAGCAGTTCTTC

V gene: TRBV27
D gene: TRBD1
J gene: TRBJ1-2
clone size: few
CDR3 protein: CASSFYRTGGYTF
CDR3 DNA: TGTGCCAGCAGTTTCTATAGGACAGGGGGCTACACCTTC

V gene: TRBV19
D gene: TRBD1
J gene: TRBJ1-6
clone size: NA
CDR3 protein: CASSTGTANSPLHF
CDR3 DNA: TGTGCCAGTAGTACCGGGACAGCTAATTCACCCCTCCACTTT

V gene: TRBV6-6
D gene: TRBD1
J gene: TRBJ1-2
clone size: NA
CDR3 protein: CASSFRTGDYGYTF
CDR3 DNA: TGTGCCAGCAGCTTTCGGACAGGAGACTATGGCTACACCTTC

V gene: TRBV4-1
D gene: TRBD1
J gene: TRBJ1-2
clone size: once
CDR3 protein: CASSPGQGRNYGYTF
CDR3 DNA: TGCGCCAGCAGCCCGGGACAGGGGAGGAACTATGGCTACACCTTC

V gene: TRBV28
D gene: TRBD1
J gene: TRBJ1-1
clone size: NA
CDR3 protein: CASTRPTGTEAFF
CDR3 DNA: TGTGCCAGCACCCGACCGACAGGGACTGAAGCTTTCTTT

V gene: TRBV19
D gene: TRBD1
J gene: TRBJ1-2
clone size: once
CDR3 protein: CASSMSRDRGTGLLGYTF
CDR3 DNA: TGTGCCAGTAGTATGTCCCGGGACAGGGGGACTGGCTTATTAGGCTACACCTTC

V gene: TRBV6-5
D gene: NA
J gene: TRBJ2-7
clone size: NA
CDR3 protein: CASSFRGISYEQYF
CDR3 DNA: TGTGCCAGCAGCTTCAGAGGGATCTCCTACGAGCAGTACTTC

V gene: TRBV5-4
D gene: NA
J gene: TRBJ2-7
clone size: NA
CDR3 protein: CASRPKTGSYEQYF
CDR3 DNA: TGTGCCAGCAGACCAAAGACAGGCTCCTACGAGCAGTACTTC

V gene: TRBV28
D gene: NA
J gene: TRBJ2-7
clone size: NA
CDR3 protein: CASSLWEIADRYEQYF
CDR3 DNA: TGTGCCAGCAGTTTATGGGAAATAGCGGATCGGTACGAGCAGTACTTC

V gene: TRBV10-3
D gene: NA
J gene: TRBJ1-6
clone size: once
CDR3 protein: CAISENRDSSPLHF
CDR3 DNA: TGTGCCATCAGTGAAAACCGAGATTCTTCACCCCTCCACTTT

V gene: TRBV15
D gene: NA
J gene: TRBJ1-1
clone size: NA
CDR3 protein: CAIRPLRSTRNTEAFF
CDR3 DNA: TGTGCCATCCGACCACTCCGGAGTACGAGGAACACTGAAGCTTTCTTT

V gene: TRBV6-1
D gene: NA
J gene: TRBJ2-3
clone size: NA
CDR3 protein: CASSELGGGTSTDTQYF
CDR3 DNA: TGTGCCAGCAGTGAATTGGGAGGGGGGACTAGCACAGATACGCAGTATTTT

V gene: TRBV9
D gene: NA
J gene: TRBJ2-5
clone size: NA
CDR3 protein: CASSVATQETQYF
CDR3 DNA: TGTGCCAGCAGCGTTGCTACCCAAGAGACCCAGTACTTC

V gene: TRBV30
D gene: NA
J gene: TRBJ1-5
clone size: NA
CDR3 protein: CAWSVLSALNSNQPQHF
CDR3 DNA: TGTGCCTGGAGTGTACTATCGGCACTAAATAGCAATCAGCCCCAGCATTTT

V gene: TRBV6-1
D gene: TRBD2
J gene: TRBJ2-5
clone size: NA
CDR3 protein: CASTPSGSAGETQYF
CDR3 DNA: TGTGCGAGCACCCCTAGCGGGAGTGCGGGAGAGACCCAGTACTTC

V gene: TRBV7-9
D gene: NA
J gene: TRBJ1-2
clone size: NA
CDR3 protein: CASSLPGYGYTF
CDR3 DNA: TGTGCCAGCAGCTTACCCGGGTATGGCTACACCTTC

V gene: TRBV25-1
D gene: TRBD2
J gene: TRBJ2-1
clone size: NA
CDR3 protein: CASSPAGAYNEQFF
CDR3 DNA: TGTGCCAGCAGTCCAGCGGGAGCCTACAATGAGCAGTTCTTC

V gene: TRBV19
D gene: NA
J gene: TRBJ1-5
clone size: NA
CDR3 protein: CASSTLPRRTINQPQHF
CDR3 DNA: TGTGCCAGTAGTACCCTCCCTCGACGGACTATAAATCAGCCCCAGCATTTT